This TCR beta chain was identified during a study of shared clonotypes between healthy human individuals. Study-wide results and caveats: Blood alone was sampled, and tissue repertoires likely differ. Relative to clonotypes present in all four donors, those not shared had lower generation probabilities.

The CDR3 runs 15 residues. The trim removed 5 bases at V and 8 bases at J, leaving 11 bases unmatched. In germline, CDR1 is MGHDK, CDR2 SYGVNS. As for this clone: What it recognizes is unknown.

The assay was immunoSEQ multiplex PCR, and TCRdb's table has in-frame clones only and misses some. The table shows roughly 1 million clones, with under 80% occurring only once. This TCR came from a young man in good health. The gene calls are TRBV25-1 and TRBJ1-2, with 10 bases lining up with TRBD1. Material for sequencing was memory CD4+ T cells sorted from blood. Subset indicated: CD45RA-negative fraction. The CDR3 nucleotides read TGTGCCAGCAGTCAAAGACAGGGGGCGCTTGGAGGCTACACCTTC. Encoded protein: CASSQRQGALGGYTF.